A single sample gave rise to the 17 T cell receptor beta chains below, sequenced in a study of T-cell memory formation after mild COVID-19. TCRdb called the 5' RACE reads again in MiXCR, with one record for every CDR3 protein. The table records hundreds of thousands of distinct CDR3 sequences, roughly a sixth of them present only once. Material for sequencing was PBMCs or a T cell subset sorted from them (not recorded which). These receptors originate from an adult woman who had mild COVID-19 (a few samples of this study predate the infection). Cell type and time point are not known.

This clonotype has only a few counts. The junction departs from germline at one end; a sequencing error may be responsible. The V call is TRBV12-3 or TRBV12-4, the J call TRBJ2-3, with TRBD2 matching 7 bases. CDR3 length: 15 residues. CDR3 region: CASSIAGPSTDTQYF. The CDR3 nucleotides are TGTGCCAGCAGTATAGCGGGCCCTAGCACAGATACGCAGTATTTT.

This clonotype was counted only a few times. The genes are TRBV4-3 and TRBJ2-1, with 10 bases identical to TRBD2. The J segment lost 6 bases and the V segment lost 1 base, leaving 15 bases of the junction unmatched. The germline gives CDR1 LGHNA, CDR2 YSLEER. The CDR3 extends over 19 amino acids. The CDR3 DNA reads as TGCGCCAGCAGCCAAGGATCCCGAGGAGCGGGAGGGCCTAGCAATGAGCAGTTCTTC. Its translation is CASSQGSRGAGGPSNEQFF.

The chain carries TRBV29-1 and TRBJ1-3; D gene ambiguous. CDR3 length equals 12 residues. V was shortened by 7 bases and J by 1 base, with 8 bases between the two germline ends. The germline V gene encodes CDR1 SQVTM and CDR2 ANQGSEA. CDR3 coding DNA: TGCAGCGCCACGGGTTCTGGAAACACCATATATTTT. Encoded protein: CSATGSGNTIYF.

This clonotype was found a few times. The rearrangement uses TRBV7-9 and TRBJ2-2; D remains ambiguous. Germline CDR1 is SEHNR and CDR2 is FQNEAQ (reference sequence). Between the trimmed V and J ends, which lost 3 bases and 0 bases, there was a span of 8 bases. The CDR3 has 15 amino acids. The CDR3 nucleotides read TGTGCCAGCAGCTTGGCTTTCACGAACACCGGGGAGCTGTTTTTT. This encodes CASSLAFTNTGELFF.

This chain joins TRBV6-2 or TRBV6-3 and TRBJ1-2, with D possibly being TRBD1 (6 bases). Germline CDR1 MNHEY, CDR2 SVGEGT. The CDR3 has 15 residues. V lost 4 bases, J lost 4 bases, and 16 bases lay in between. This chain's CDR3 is CASSSTGTLAYGYTF. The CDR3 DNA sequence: TGTGCCAGCAGTTCTACAGGGACCCTTGCCTATGGCTACACCTTC.

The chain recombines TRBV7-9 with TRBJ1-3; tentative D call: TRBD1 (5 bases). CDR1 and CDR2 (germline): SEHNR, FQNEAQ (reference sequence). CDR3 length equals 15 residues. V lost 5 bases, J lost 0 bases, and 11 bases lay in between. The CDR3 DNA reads TGTGCCAGCAGCCGCCCGGGGGGCTCTGGAAACACCATATATTTT. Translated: CASSRPGGSGNTIYF.

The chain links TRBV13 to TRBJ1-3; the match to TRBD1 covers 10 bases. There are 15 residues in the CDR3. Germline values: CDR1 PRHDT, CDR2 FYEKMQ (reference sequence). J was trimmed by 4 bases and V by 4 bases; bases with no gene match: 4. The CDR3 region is CASSSGQGLGNTIYF. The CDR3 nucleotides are TGTGCCAGCAGCTCGGGACAGGGGTTGGGAAACACCATATATTTT.

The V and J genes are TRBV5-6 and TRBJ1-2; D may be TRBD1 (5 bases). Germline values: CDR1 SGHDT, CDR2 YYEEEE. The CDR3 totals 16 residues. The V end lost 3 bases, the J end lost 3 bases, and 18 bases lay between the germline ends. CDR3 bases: TGTGCCAGCAGCTCCCTGGGGACCCTCACCGACTATGGCTACACCTTC. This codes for CASSSLGTLTDYGYTF. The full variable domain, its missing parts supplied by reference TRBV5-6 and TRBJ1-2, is DAGVTQSPTHLIKTRGQQVTLRCSPKSGHDTVSWYQQALGQGPQFIFQYYEEEERQRGNFPDRFSGHQFPNYSSELNVNALLLGDSALYLCASSSLGTLTDYGYTFGSGTRLTVV.

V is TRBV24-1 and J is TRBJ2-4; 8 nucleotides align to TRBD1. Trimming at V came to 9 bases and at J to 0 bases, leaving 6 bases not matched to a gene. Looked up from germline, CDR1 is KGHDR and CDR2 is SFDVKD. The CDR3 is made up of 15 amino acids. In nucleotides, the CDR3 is TGTGCCACCTCGCCAGGGGGCATAGCCAAAAACATTCAGTACTTC. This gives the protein CATSPGGIAKNIQYF.

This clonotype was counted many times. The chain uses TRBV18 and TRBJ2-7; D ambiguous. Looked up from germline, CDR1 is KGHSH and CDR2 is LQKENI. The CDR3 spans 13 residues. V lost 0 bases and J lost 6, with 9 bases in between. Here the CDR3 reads CASSPPMSSEQYF. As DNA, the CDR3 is TGTGCCAGCTCACCACCGATGAGCAGCGAGCAGTACTTC. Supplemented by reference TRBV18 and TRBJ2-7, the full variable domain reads NAGVMQNPRHLVRRRGQEARLRCSPMKGHSHVYWYRQLPEEGLKFMVYLQKENIIDESGMPKERFSAEFPKEGPSILRIQQVVRGDSAAYFCASSPPMSSEQYFGPGTRLTVT.

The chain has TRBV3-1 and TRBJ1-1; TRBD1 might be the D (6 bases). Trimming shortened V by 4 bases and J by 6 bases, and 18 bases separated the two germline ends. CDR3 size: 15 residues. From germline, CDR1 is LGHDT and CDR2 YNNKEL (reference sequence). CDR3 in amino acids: CASSPEGGSSAEAFF. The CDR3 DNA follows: TGTGCCAGCAGCCCAGAAGGGGGGAGTTCGGCTGAAGCTTTCTTT.

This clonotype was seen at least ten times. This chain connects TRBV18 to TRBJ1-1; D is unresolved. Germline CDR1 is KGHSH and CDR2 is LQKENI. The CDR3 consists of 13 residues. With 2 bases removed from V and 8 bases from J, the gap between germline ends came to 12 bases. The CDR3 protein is CASSPFPGLEAFF. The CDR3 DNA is TGTGCCAGCTCACCATTTCCCGGGCTAGAAGCTTTCTTT.

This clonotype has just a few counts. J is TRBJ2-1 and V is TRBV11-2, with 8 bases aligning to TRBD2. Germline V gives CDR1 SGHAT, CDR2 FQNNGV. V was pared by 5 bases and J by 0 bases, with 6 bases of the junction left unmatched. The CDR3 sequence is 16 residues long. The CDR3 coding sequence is TGTGCCAGCAGCACGCTTAGCGGGACCTCCTACAATGAGCAGTTCTTC. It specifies CASSTLSGTSYNEQFF. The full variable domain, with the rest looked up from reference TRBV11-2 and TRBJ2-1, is EAGVAQSPRYKIIEKRQSVAFWCNPISGHATLYWYQQILGQGPKLLIQFQNNGVVDDSQLPKDRFSAERLKGVDSTLKIQPAKLEDSAVYLCASSTLSGTSYNEQFFGPGTRLTVL.

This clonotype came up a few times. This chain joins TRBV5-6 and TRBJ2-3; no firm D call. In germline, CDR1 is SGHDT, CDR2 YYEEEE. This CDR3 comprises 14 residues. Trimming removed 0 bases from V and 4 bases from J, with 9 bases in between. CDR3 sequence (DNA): TGTGCCAGCAGCTTGGCAGCTAGATCAGATACGCAGTATTTT. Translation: CASSLAARSDTQYF.

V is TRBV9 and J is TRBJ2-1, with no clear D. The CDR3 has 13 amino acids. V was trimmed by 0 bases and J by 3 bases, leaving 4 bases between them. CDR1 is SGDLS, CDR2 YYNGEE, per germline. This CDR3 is CASSVELYNEQFF. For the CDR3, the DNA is TGTGCCAGCAGCGTAGAGCTCTACAATGAGCAGTTCTTC. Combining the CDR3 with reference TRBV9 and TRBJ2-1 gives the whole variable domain DSGVTQTPKHLITATGQRVTLRCSPRSGDLSVYWYQQSLDQGLQFLIQYYNGEERAKGNILERFSAQQFPDLHSELNLSSLELGDSALYFCASSVELYNEQFFGPGTRLTVL.

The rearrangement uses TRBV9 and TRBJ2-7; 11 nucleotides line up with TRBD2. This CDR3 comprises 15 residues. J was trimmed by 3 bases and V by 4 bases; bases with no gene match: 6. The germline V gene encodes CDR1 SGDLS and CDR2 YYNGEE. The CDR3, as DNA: TGTGCCAGCAGCACTGGGACTAGCGGAAACTACGAGCAGTACTTC. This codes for CASSTGTSGNYEQYF.

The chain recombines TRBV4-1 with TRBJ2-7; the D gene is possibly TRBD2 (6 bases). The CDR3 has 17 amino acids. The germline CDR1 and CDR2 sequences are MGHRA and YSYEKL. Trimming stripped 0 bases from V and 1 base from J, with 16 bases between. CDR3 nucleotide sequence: TGCGCCAGCAGCCAAGAGGGAGGTTTACTCCTATCCTACGAGCAGTACTTC. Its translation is CASSQEGGLLLSYEQYF.